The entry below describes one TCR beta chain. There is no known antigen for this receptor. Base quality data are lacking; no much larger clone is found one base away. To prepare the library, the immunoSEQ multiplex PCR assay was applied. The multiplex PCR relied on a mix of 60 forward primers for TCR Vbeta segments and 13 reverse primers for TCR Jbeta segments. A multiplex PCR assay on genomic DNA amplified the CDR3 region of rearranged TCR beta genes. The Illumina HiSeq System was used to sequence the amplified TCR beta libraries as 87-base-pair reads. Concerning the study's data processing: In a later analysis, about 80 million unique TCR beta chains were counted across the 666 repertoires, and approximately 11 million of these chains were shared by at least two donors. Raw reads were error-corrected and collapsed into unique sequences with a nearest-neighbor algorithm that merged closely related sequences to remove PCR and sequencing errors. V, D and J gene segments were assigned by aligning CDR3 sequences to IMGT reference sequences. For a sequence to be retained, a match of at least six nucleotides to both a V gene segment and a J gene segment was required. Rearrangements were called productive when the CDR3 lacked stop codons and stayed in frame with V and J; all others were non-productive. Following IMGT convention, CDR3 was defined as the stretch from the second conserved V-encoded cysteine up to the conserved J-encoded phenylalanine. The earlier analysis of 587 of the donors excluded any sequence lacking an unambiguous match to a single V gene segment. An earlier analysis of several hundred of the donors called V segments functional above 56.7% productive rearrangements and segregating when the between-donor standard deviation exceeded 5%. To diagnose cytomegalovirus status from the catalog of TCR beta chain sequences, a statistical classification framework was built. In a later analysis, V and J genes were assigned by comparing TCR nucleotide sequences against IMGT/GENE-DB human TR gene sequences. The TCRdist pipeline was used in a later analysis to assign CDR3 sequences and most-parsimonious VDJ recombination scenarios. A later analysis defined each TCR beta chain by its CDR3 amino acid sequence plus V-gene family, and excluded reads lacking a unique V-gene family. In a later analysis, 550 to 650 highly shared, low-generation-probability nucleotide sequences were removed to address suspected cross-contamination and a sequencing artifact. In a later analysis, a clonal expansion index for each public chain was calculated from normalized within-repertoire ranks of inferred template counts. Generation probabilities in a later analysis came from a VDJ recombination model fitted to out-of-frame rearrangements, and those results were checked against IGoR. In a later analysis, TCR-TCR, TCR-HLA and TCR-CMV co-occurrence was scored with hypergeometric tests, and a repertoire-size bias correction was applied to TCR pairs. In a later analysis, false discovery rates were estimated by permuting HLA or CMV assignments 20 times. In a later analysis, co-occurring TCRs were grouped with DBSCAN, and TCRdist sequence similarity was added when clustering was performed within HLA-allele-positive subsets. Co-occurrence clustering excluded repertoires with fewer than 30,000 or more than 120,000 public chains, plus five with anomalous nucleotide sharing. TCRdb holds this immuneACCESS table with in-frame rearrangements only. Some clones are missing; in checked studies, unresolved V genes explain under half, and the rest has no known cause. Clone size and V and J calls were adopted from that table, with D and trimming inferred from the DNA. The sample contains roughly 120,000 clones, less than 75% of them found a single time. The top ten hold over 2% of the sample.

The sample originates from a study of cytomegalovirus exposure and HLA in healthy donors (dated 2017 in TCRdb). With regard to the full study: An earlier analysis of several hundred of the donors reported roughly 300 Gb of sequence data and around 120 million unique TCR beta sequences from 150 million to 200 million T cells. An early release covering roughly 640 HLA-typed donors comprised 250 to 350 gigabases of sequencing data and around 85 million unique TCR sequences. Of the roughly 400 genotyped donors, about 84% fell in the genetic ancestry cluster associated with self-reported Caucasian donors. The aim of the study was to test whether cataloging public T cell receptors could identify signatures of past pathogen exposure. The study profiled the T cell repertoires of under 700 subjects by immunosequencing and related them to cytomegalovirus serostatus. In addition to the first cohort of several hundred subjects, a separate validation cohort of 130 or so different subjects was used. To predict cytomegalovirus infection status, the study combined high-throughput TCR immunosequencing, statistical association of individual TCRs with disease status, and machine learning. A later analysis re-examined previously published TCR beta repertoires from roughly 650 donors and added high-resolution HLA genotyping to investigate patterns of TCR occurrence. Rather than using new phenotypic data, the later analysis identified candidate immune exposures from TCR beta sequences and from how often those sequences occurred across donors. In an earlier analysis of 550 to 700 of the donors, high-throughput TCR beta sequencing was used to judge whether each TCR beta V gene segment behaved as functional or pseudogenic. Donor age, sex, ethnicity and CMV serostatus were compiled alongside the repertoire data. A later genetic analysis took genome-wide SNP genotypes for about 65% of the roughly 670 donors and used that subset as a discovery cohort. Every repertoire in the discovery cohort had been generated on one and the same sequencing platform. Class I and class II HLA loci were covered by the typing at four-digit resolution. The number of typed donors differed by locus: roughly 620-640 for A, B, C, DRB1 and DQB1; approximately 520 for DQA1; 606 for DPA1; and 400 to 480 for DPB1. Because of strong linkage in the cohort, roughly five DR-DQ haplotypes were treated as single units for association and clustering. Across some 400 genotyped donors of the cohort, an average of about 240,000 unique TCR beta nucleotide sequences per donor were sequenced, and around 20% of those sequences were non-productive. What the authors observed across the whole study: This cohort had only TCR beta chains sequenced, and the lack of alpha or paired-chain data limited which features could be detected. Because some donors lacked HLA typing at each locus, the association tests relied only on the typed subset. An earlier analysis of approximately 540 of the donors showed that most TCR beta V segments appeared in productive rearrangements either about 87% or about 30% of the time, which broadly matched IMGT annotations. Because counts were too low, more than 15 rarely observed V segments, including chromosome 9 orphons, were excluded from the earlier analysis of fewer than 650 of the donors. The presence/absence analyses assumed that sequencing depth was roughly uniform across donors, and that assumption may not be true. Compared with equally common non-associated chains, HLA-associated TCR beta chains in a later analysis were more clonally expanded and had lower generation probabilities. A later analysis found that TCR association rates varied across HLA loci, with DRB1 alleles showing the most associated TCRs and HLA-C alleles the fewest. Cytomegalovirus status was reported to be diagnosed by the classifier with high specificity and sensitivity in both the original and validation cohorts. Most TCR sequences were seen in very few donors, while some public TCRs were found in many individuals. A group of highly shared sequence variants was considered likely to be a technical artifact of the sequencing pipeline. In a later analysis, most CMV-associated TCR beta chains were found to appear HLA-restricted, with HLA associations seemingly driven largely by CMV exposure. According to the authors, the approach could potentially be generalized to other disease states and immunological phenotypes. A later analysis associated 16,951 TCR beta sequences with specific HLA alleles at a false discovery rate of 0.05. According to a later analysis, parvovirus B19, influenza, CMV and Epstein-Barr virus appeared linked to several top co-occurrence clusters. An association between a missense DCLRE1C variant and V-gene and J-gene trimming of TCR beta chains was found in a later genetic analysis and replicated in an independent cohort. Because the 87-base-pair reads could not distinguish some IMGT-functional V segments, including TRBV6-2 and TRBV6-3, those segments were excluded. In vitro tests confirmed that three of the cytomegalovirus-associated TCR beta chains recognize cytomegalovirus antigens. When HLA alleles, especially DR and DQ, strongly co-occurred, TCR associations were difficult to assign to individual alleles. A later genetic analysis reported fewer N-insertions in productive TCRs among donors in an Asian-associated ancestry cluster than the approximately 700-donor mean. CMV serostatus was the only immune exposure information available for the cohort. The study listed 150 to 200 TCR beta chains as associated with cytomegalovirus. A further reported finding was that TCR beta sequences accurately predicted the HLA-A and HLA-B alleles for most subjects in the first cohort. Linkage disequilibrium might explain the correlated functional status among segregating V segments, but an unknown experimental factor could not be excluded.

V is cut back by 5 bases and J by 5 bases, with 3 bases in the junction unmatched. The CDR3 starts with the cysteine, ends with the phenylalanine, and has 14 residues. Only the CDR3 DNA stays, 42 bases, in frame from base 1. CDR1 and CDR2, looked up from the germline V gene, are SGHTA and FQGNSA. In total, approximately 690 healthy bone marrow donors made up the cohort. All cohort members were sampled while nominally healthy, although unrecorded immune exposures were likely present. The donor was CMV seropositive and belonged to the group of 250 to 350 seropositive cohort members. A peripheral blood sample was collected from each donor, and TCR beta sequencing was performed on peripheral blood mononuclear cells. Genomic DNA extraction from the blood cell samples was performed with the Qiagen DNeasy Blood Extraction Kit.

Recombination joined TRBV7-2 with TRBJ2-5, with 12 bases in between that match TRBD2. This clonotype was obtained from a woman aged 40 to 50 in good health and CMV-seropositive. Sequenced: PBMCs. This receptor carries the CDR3 CASSQTSGRETQYF. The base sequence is TGTGCCAGCAGCCAAACTAGCGGGAGGGAGACCCAGTACTTC.